These T cell receptor beta chains were read from a single sample in a study of beta chain features in type 1 diabetes. Sequencing was performed with immunoSEQ multiplex PCR; in TCRdb, only in-frame clones are kept and a portion is missing. This sample has around 44,000 clones; 65% to 70% occur once, and the top ten carry about 2%. The source material was Tregs from blood. The origin of the receptors is a woman under 30 with type 1 diabetes. The CDR3 runs from the conserved cysteine through the conserved F or W. Fields, in order: V gene, CDR3 protein.

V: TRBV19
CDR3: CASSTRGTAFSYEQYF

V: TRBV10-3
CDR3: CAISDFGGELFF

V: TRBV5-1
CDR3: CASSPPLRGETQYF

V: TRBV7-2
CDR3: CASSRRTEQETQYF

V: TRBV2
CDR3: CASSKSGTGIYEQYF

V: TRBV7-2
CDR3: CASRPRTGENTIYF

V: TRBV10-3
CDR3: CAISESGGSGNTIYF

V: TRBV2
CDR3: CASSWDRTNTEAFF

V: TRBV2
CDR3: CASSVSGNNYGYTF

V: TRBV7-2
CDR3: CASSLAVTGWVKGYTF

V: TRBV10-3
CDR3: CAIGSGNSRGYGYTF

V: TRBV6-5
CDR3: CASSAQGSDQYF

V: TRBV2
CDR3: CASSEARGLYTGELFF

V: TRBV5-4
CDR3: CASIFTLPGKTYGYTF

V: TRBV18
CDR3: CASSQSGSRYNEQFF

V: TRBV7-2
CDR3: CASSILAGVTDTQYF

V: TRBV5-1
CDR3: CASRGARGNSPLHF

V: TRBV10-3
CDR3: CAISWSETYEQYF

V: TRBV5-1
CDR3: CASTTTGGPEETQYF

V: TRBV7-9
CDR3: CASSFTGTSGTDTQYF

V: TRBV7-8
CDR3: CASSPGLLVQLDYEQYF

V: TRBV9
CDR3: CASSVVGGVNSPLHF

V: TRBV7-9
CDR3: CASSSRDAGANVLTF

V: TRBV7-9
CDR3: CASSLAAKSEKLFF

V: TRBV18
CDR3: CASSPIQGASYEQYF

V: TRBV18
CDR3: CASSPLTAGSPDTQYF

V: TRBV7-9
CDR3: CASSLYSTKNGYEQYF

V: TRBV19
CDR3: CASRPNGNIQYF

V: TRBV5-1
CDR3: CASSGGANTGELFF

V: TRBV7-9
CDR3: CASSRLGLGEQYF

V: TRBV27
CDR3: CASSFKREYEQYF

V: TRBV11-2
CDR3: CASSLALGNTDTQYF

V: TRBV27
CDR3: CASSPIRGRLSQTGHEQYF

V: TRBV9
CDR3: CASSVRDMGTVAGELFF

V: TRBV11-2
CDR3: CASSPQIGAEAFF

V: TRBV5-5
CDR3: CASSRQSGMSANVLTF

V: TRBV6-5
CDR3: CASTMGHFYEQYF

V: TRBV7-2
CDR3: CASSLYGLAGGPSTDTQYF

V: TRBV7-9
CDR3: CASSLQNTEAFF

V: TRBV7-2
CDR3: CASSPTGGSYEQYF

V: TRBV25-1
CDR3: CATIALEAGNVDTQYF

V: TRBV7-8
CDR3: CASSLTADQPQHF

V: TRBV18
CDR3: CASSPDIEINYGYTF

V: TRBV7-9
CDR3: CASRLSVRLAGEVETQYF

V: TRBV29-1
CDR3: CSVEEGEGTGELFF

V: TRBV10-3
CDR3: CAISESARGGTNYGYTF

V: TRBV2
CDR3: CASAGLSGNTIYF

V: TRBV25-1
CDR3: CASSEMVMGRAEAFF

V: TRBV9
CDR3: CASSVDLAGAIYEQYF

V: TRBV5-1
CDR3: CASSLVVRRSTDTQYF